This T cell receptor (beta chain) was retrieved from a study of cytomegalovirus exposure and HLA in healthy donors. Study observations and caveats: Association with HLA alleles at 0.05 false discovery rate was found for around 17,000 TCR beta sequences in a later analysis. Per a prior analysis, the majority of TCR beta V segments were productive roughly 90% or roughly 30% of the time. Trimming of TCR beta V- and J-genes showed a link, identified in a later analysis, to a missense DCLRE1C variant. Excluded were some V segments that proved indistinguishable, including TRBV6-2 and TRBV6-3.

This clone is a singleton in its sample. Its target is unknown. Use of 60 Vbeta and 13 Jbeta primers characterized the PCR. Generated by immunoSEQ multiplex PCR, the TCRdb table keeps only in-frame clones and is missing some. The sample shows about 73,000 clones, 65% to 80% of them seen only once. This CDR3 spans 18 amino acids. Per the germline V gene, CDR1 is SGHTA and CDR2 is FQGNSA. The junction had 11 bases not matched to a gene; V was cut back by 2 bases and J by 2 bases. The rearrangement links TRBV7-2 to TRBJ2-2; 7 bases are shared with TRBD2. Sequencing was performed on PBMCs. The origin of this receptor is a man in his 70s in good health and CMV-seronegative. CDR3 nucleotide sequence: TGTGCCAGCAGCTTACTCCCTAGCGGCGGGATCAACACCGGGGAGCTGTTTTTT. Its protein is CASSLLPSGGINTGELFF.